The entry below describes one T cell receptor (beta chain). The antigen remains unidentified. TCRdb used MiXCR to reprocess the reads, holding one entry per CDR3 protein. The sample lists some 800,000 distinct CDR3 sequences, almost 30% occurring once. The record originates from a study of T cell repertoires in cytomegalovirus infection. Study summary: Newly reported HLA-C-restricted and thoroughly characterized HLA-B-restricted CMV epitopes were employed. Carrying CMV and the relevant HLA type showed in public TCR beta signatures.

Study-level results: It was HLA-C-restricted CMV-specific TCR beta clonotypes that dominated the response ex vivo. Cumulative public TCR beta family frequency identified CMV carriers with the relevant HLA.

Between the trimmed V and J ends, which lost 7 bases and 3 bases, there was a span of 7 bases. The germline CDR1 and CDR2 sequences are WNHNN and SYGVQD (reference sequence). The CDR3 has 12 residues. The sample was cultured CD8+ T cells from PBMCs, taken from culture after CMV antigen stimulation. This TCR came from a human donor in good health (CMV status not recorded). Some clones in this sample may be carry-over from other donors' samples. The chain is built from TRBV10-1 and TRBJ1-5, with D hard to call. CDR3 in DNA: TGCGCCAGCACGGGGATCAATCAGCCCCAGCATTTT. Protein sequence: CASTGINQPQHF.